This T cell receptor beta chain was profiled in a study of CD8 T cells in ankylosing spondylitis. This clonotype came up once. Its target is unknown. This sequence may be a read error, since a much larger clone differs from it by one base. Findings and caveats of the study: Past research had described some motif variants in reactive arthritis synovial fluid and blood. Several highly homologous variants made up a TCR beta motif, and this motif appeared characteristic of ankylosing spondylitis blood. As for the disease-linked clones, they showed a CD8+ phenotype and occurred at relatively low frequencies in peripheral blood.

Germline V gene lookup returns CDR1 SQVTM and CDR2 ANQGSEA. V lost 2 bases and J lost 9; bases outside the gene matches: 4. The CDR3 has 12 residues. TCRdb reanalysed the 5' RACE reads using MiXCR and keeps one entry per CDR3 protein. This table has 350,000 or so distinct CDR3 sequences, 8% appearing once. This chain connects TRBV29-1 to TRBJ2-1, with 7 nucleotides matching TRBD2. Sequencing was performed on blood, either unsorted or a sorted T cell fraction (not recorded which). This TCR was recovered from a male donor with ankylosing spondylitis. In nucleotides, the CDR3 is TGCAGCGTTGAATATCCGGGGGGTGAGCAGTTCTTC. It codes for CSVEYPGGEQFF.